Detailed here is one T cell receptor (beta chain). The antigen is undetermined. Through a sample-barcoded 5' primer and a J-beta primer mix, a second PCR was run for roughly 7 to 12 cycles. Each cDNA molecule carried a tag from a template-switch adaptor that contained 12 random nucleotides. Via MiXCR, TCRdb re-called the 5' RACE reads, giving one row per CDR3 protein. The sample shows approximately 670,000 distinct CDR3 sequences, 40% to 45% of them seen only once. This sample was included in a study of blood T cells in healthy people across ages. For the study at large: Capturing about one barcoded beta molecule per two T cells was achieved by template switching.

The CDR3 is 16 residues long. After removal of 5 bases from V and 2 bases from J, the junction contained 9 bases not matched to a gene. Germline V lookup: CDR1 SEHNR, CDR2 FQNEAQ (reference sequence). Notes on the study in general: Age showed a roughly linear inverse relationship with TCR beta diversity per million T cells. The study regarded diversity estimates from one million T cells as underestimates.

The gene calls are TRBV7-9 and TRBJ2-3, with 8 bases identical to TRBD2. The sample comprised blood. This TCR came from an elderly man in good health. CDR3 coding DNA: TGTGCCAGCAGCCGGCCGGGACTAGACTTCACAGATACGCAGTATTTT. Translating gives CASSRPGLDFTDTQYF.